A selection of T cell receptor beta chains follows, all from one sample in a study of post-analysis software for immune sequencing data. MiXCR was run by TCRdb on the PCR reads, yielding one entry per CDR3 protein. The sample has about 820,000 distinct CDR3 sequences; about 50% are singletons. Sequenced material: blood. The receptors were gathered from a girl under 18 with multiple sclerosis. Each CDR3 is given with its conserved first and last residue. Each record gives: clone size, V gene, J gene, D gene, CDR3 protein, CDR3 DNA. A D gene is named only where the DNA matches it firmly. Only part of the rows carry a size: once, few, many, or a class if the clone is expanded.

abundance: -; v_gene: TRBV12-3/TRBV12-4; j_gene: TRBJ2-1; d_gene: TRBD2; CDR3aa: CASSRGLAVSYNEQFF; CDR3nt: TGTGCCAGCAGCCGGGGACTAGCGGTCTCCTACAATGAGCAGTTCTTC
abundance: -; v_gene: TRBV30; j_gene: TRBJ1-2; d_gene: TRBD1; CDR3aa: CASPTDRGYGYTF; CDR3nt: TGTGCCTCCCCCACCGACAGGGGCTATGGCTACACCTTC
abundance: -; v_gene: TRBV15; j_gene: TRBJ2-5; d_gene: TRBD1; CDR3aa: CATSRGPTGHIGTQYF; CDR3nt: TGTGCCACCAGCAGGGGCCCGACAGGGCACATTGGGACCCAGTACTTC
abundance: few; v_gene: TRBV12-3/TRBV12-4; j_gene: TRBJ2-3; d_gene: -; CDR3aa: CASSFLRTVPNSTDTQYF; CDR3nt: TGTGCCAGCAGTTTCCTTCGGACAGTCCCCAATAGCACAGATACGCAGTATTTT
abundance: -; v_gene: TRBV5-1; j_gene: TRBJ1-2; d_gene: -; CDR3aa: CASSSGRAMLRGYTF; CDR3nt: TGCGCCAGCAGCTCCGGACGGGCAATGCTAAGAGGCTACACCTTC
abundance: once; v_gene: TRBV20-1; j_gene: TRBJ1-1; d_gene: TRBD1; CDR3aa: CSALRDSQEAFF; CDR3nt: TGCAGTGCGCTGAGGGACAGCCAAGAAGCTTTCTTT
abundance: -; v_gene: TRBV6-5; j_gene: TRBJ2-3; d_gene: -; CDR3aa: CASSYSPQGRTDTQYF; CDR3nt: TGTGCCAGCAGTTACTCACCACAGGGCAGGACAGATACGCAGTATTTT
abundance: -; v_gene: TRBV21-1; j_gene: TRBJ2-3; d_gene: -; CDR3aa: CASSIPGQGSSTDTQYF; CDR3nt: TGTGCCAGCAGCATACCGGGGCAGGGTTCCAGCACAGATACGCAGTATTTT
abundance: few; v_gene: TRBV7-9; j_gene: TRBJ2-7; d_gene: TRBD2; CDR3aa: CASSLGLAGVFDEQYF; CDR3nt: TGTGCCAGCAGCTTAGGGCTAGCGGGAGTTTTCGACGAGCAGTACTTC
abundance: -; v_gene: TRBV7-2; j_gene: TRBJ2-7; d_gene: TRBD1; CDR3aa: CVSSMGSGTGYEQYF; CDR3nt: TGTGTCAGCAGCATGGGGTCCGGGACAGGGTACGAGCAGTACTTC
abundance: few; v_gene: TRBV10-3; j_gene: TRBJ1-2; d_gene: -; CDR3aa: CAISEREGYGYTF; CDR3nt: TGTGCCATCAGTGAGCGCGAGGGCTATGGCTACACCTTC
abundance: few; v_gene: TRBV20-1; j_gene: TRBJ2-1; d_gene: -; CDR3aa: CSAREVGPSYNEQFF; CDR3nt: TGCAGTGCTAGAGAGGTCGGACCCTCCTACAATGAGCAGTTCTTC
abundance: -; v_gene: TRBV5-1; j_gene: TRBJ2-2; d_gene: -; CDR3aa: CASSLEWNTGELFF; CDR3nt: TGCGCCAGCAGCTTGGAGTGGAACACCGGGGAGCTGTTTTTT
abundance: -; v_gene: TRBV7-9; j_gene: TRBJ1-1; d_gene: -; CDR3aa: CASSSLLATELRTEAFF; CDR3nt: TGTGCCAGCAGCTCTCTTCTCGCGACAGAATTACGCACTGAAGCTTTCTTT
abundance: -; v_gene: TRBV29-1; j_gene: TRBJ2-7; d_gene: -; CDR3aa: CSVEDPDGVSSYEQYF; CDR3nt: TGCAGCGTTGAAGATCCGGACGGGGTTAGCTCCTACGAGCAGTACTTC
abundance: once; v_gene: TRBV7-3; j_gene: TRBJ2-3; d_gene: -; CDR3aa: CASSDGGSTDTQYF; CDR3nt: TGTGCCAGCTCCGACGGCGGGAGCACAGATACGCAGTATTTT
abundance: -; v_gene: TRBV10-3; j_gene: TRBJ2-3; d_gene: -; CDR3aa: CAISEASTDTQYF; CDR3nt: TGTGCCATCAGTGAAGCTAGCACAGATACGCAGTATTTT
abundance: -; v_gene: TRBV5-5; j_gene: TRBJ2-4; d_gene: TRBD2; CDR3aa: CASSLGLAVRNIQYF; CDR3nt: TGTGCCAGCAGCCTGGGACTAGCGGTCAGGAACATTCAGTACTTC
abundance: -; v_gene: TRBV6-6; j_gene: TRBJ2-3; d_gene: TRBD2; CDR3aa: CASTSRGGLSDTQYF; CDR3nt: TGTGCCAGCACCTCACGGGGGGGCTTATCAGATACGCAGTATTTT
abundance: few; v_gene: TRBV4-2; j_gene: TRBJ2-1; d_gene: TRBD1; CDR3aa: CASSLGQGLDNEQFF; CDR3nt: TGTGCCAGCAGCCTCGGACAGGGGTTGGACAATGAGCAGTTCTTC
abundance: -; v_gene: TRBV29-1; j_gene: TRBJ2-1; d_gene: TRBD1; CDR3aa: CSVFRDRGIDEQFF; CDR3nt: TGCAGCGTTTTCCGGGACAGGGGAATCGATGAGCAGTTCTTC
abundance: few; v_gene: TRBV12-3/TRBV12-4; j_gene: TRBJ2-5; d_gene: -; CDR3aa: CASSPWGEETQYF; CDR3nt: TGTGCCAGCAGCCCCTGGGGGGAAGAGACCCAGTACTTC
abundance: -; v_gene: TRBV27; j_gene: TRBJ1-6; d_gene: -; CDR3aa: CASRGHRSYNSPLHF; CDR3nt: TGTGCCAGCCGCGGGCATCGCTCCTATAATTCACCCCTCCACTTT
abundance: -; v_gene: TRBV20-1; j_gene: TRBJ1-1; d_gene: -; CDR3aa: CSALRGLGAFF; CDR3nt: TGCAGTGCTCTCCGGGGTCTCGGAGCTTTCTTT
abundance: few; v_gene: TRBV15; j_gene: TRBJ2-1; d_gene: -; CDR3aa: CATSRDYGPEQFF; CDR3nt: TGTGCCACCAGCAGAGATTATGGTCCTGAGCAGTTCTTC
abundance: -; v_gene: TRBV29-1; j_gene: TRBJ2-1; d_gene: TRBD2; CDR3aa: CSVIRGDNEQFF; CDR3nt: TGCAGCGTAATCCGGGGGGACAATGAGCAGTTCTTC
abundance: -; v_gene: TRBV29-1; j_gene: TRBJ1-6; d_gene: TRBD1; CDR3aa: CSAKTGPSSPLHF; CDR3nt: TGCAGCGCTAAGACAGGGCCGTCTTCACCCCTCCACTTT
abundance: few; v_gene: TRBV3-1; j_gene: TRBJ2-3; d_gene: -; CDR3aa: CASSQGLRGDTQYF; CDR3nt: TGTGCCAGCAGCCAAGGCCTGCGGGGAGATACGCAGTATTTT
abundance: few; v_gene: TRBV6-5; j_gene: TRBJ1-2; d_gene: TRBD1; CDR3aa: CASSYSSGQGTNGYTF; CDR3nt: TGTGCCAGCAGTTACTCCTCGGGACAGGGCACAAATGGCTACACCTTC
abundance: -; v_gene: TRBV29-1; j_gene: TRBJ2-5; d_gene: TRBD1; CDR3aa: CSVGDRAETQYF; CDR3nt: TGCAGCGTAGGGGACAGGGCAGAGACCCAGTACTTC
abundance: once; v_gene: TRBV2; j_gene: TRBJ1-2; d_gene: -; CDR3aa: CASSEVRANYGYTF; CDR3nt: TGTGCCAGCAGTGAAGTACGGGCTAACTATGGCTACACCTTC
abundance: -; v_gene: TRBV6-1; j_gene: TRBJ2-5; d_gene: TRBD2; CDR3aa: CASSDTPSGFCQETQYF; CDR3nt: TGTGCCAGCAGTGACACTCCTAGCGGATTCTGCCAAGAGACCCAGTACTTC
abundance: few; v_gene: TRBV6-5; j_gene: TRBJ1-2; d_gene: TRBD1; CDR3aa: CASSHGQVLYGYTF; CDR3nt: TGTGCCAGCAGTCACGGACAGGTCCTCTATGGCTACACCTTC
abundance: -; v_gene: TRBV5-1; j_gene: TRBJ1-2; d_gene: -; CDR3aa: CASSLASENLNYGYTF; CDR3nt: TGCGCCAGCAGCTTGGCGTCGGAGAACCTAAACTATGGCTACACCTTC
abundance: -; v_gene: TRBV7-8; j_gene: TRBJ2-7; d_gene: TRBD1; CDR3aa: CASSLAWDSSYEQYF; CDR3nt: TGTGCCAGCAGCTTAGCGTGGGACAGTTCCTACGAGCAGTACTTC
abundance: few; v_gene: TRBV7-9; j_gene: TRBJ2-6; d_gene: -; CDR3aa: CASSIYGGANVLTF; CDR3nt: TGTGCCAGCAGCATATATGGGGGGGCCAACGTCCTGACTTTC
abundance: many; v_gene: TRBV30; j_gene: TRBJ1-1; d_gene: TRBD1; CDR3aa: CAWSLRQGEAFF; CDR3nt: TGTGCCTGGAGTCTTCGACAGGGTGAAGCTTTCTTT